These 24 T cell receptor beta chains came from one sample sequenced in a study of blood T cell repertoires in COVID-19. TCRdb's copy holds only in-frame clones and misses some; the assay was immunoSEQ multiplex PCR. The sample includes 330,000 or so clones, about 92% seen only once; the top ten take less than 20%. The specimen was PBMCs or T cells enriched from blood (not recorded which). The source of these receptors is a woman in her 30s who had recovered from COVID-19.

The gene calls are TRBV7-6 and TRBJ2-1; 11 bases are shared with TRBD2. From germline, CDR1 is SGHVS and CDR2 FNYEAQ. Unmatched junction bases numbered 10, after V lost 5 bases and J lost 7 bases. CDR3 length equals 16 residues. As DNA, the CDR3 is TGTGCCAGCAGCCCCGAGTGGACTAGCGGGTGGAATGAGCAGTTCTTC. This codes for CASSPEWTSGWNEQFF.

The rearrangement links TRBV5-4 to TRBJ1-1; the D gene is possibly TRBD1 (6 bases). CDR1 is SGHNT, CDR2 YYREEE, per germline (reference sequence). Trimming pared 2 bases from V and 0 bases from J, leaving 11 bases between. The CDR3 spans 15 residues. CDR3 sequence (DNA): TGTGCCAGCAGCTTAGCAGGGGCCATGAACACTGAAGCTTTCTTT. Protein product: CASSLAGAMNTEAFF.

The rearrangement joins TRBV5-1 to TRBJ2-6, with D perhaps TRBD1 (6 bases). The length of the CDR3 is 16 residues. Per germline, CDR1 SGHRS and CDR2 YFSETQ. Trimming took 4 bases from V and 0 from J, leaving 11 bases between them. The CDR3 sequence is CASSIQGNSGANVLTF. CDR3 DNA: TGCGCCAGCAGCATCCAGGGGAACTCTGGGGCCAACGTCCTGACTTTC.

Comments on this clone: At one end, the junction sequence differs from germline, possibly due to a read error. The chain combines TRBV5-4 with TRBJ1-1; TRBD1 matches at 10 bases. Germline CDR1 SGHNT, CDR2 YYREEE (reference sequence). There are 14 residues in the CDR3. CDR3 DNA: TGTGCCAGCAGCTCAGGGGTTGGACAGGGGGATTCACTCTTT. It translates to CASSSGVGQGDSLF.

This clone was detected only once. The chain combines TRBV19 with TRBJ2-1; 10 bases line up with TRBD2. V shed 2 bases, J shed 8 bases, and the junction held 12 bases outside the gene matches. Germline CDR1 LNHDA, CDR2 SQIVND (reference sequence). The CDR3 covers 17 residues. The CDR3 is CASSIIAGGPPYDEQFF. The DNA for the CDR3 is TGTGCCAGTAGTATAATAGCGGGGGGCCCACCATACGATGAGCAGTTCTTC.

The chain couples TRBV28 to TRBJ1-2; a possible D gene is TRBD1 (5 bases). Trimming stripped 5 bases from V and 8 bases from J, with 18 bases between. Per the germline V gene, CDR1 is MDHEN and CDR2 is SYDVKM. The CDR3 length is 14 residues. The CDR3 DNA follows: TGTGCCAGCAGTCTACAAACGGGGGGATTGGGCTACACCTTC. Residues: CASSLQTGGLGYTF.

The chain employs TRBV7-2 and TRBJ2-7; 7 bases are shared with TRBD1. The V gene end was trimmed by 2 bases and the J gene end by 4 bases; junction bases not matched to a gene: 5. The CDR3 length is 14 residues. Per germline, CDR1 SGHTA and CDR2 FQGNSA. The CDR3 spells CASSLNYRGYEQYF. CDR3 DNA sequence: TGTGCCAGCAGCTTAAATTACAGGGGATACGAGCAGTACTTC.

This clone was seen just once. This chain links TRBV28 with TRBJ2-3; D possibly corresponds to TRBD2 (5 bases). CDR1 is MDHEN, CDR2 SYDVKM, per germline. This CDR3 has 13 residues. The ends were cut back, 7 bases at V and 3 bases at J, with 11 bases in the middle. The CDR3 here is CASTEPGTDTQYF. DNA for the CDR3: TGTGCCAGCACAGAGCCGGGAACAGATACGCAGTATTTT.

V and J are TRBV6-2 or TRBV6-3 and TRBJ2-2, with TRBD2 identical over 7 bases. The CDR3 has 18 residues. V gave up 2 bases and J gave up 4 bases; unmatched junction bases: 13. The germline CDR1 and CDR2 sequences are MNHEY and SVGEGT. The CDR3 DNA sequence: TGTGCCAGCAGTTACGGGATATTGGGAGGGCCGGGCACCGGGGAGCTGTTTTTT. This sequence encodes CASSYGILGGPGTGELFF.

V gene TRBV7-3 combines with J gene TRBJ2-1; D is uncertain. V was pared by 2 bases and J by 7 bases, with 9 bases between. The CDR3 is 13 residues long. The germline V gene encodes CDR1 SGHTA and CDR2 FQGTGA. The CDR3 is CASSLEVWNEQFF. The CDR3 DNA reads as TGTGCCAGCAGCTTAGAGGTGTGGAATGAGCAGTTCTTC.

This chain links TRBV27 with TRBJ2-7; D remains ambiguous. This CDR3 has 13 residues. V lost 5 bases and J lost 0, with 8 bases in between. Germline V gene lookup returns CDR1 MNHEY and CDR2 SMNVEV (reference sequence). The CDR3 loop is CASSPLSSYEQYF. The CDR3 DNA is TGTGCCAGCAGTCCCCTCTCCTCCTACGAGCAGTACTTC.

The V call is TRBV2, the J call TRBJ1-2, with D possibly matching TRBD1 (5 bases). Per germline, CDR1 SNHLY and CDR2 FYNNEI. With 7 bases removed from V and 8 bases from J, the gap between germline ends came to 17 bases. This CDR3 comprises 13 residues. CDR3 in DNA: TGTGCCAGCACCAAGGGCAGGGTCCGCGGCTACACCTTC. Translated: CASTKGRVRGYTF. Together with reference TRBV2 and TRBJ1-2, the CDR3 gives the full variable domain: EPEVTQTPSHQVTQMGQEVILRCVPISNHLYFYWYRQILGQKVEFLVSFYNNEISEKSEIFDDQFSVERPDGSNFTLKIRSTKLEDSAMYFCASTKGRVRGYTFGSGTRLTVV.

This chain connects TRBV28 to TRBJ2-7; possible D gene TRBD2, 6 bases. Looked up from germline, CDR1 is MDHEN and CDR2 is SYDVKM. V lost 6 bases to trimming and J lost 0 bases, with 9 bases between them. CDR3 size: 13 residues. The CDR3 DNA is TGTGCCAGCAGCGTGGGGGGCTCCTACGAGCAGTACTTC. The encoded protein is CASSVGGSYEQYF.

The chain joins TRBV7-8 to TRBJ2-3; 8 bases fit TRBD1. The CDR3 sequence is 13 residues long. Germline V CDR1 and CDR2: SGHVS, FQNEAQ. The J segment lost 6 bases and the V segment lost 5 bases, leaving 4 bases of the junction unmatched. DNA of the CDR3: TGTGCCAGCAGCAACCAGGGGGCCGATACGCAGTATTTT. Its protein product is CASSNQGADTQYF.

V and J are TRBV4-3 and TRBJ2-3, with D maybe TRBD1 (5 bases). The length of the CDR3 is 15 residues. The V end was cut by 3 bases, the J end by 5 bases, with 15 bases between. Per the germline V gene, CDR1 is LGHNA and CDR2 is YSLEER. CDR3 coding DNA: TGCGCCAGCAGCCAGAGCCCGGCGCAGGGAGATACGCAGTATTTT. Amino acid sequence: CASSQSPAQGDTQYF.

In its sample, this clone was seen once. V is TRBV5-6 and J is TRBJ2-2, with TRBD1 matching over 10 bases. V lost 4 bases, J lost 6 bases, and 3 bases stayed unmatched. Germline-derived CDR1 and CDR2 are SGHDT and YYEEEE. CDR3 size: 14 residues. CDR3 in amino acids: CASSRQGASGELFF. CDR3 DNA sequence: TGTGCCAGCAGCCGACAGGGGGCCTCCGGGGAGCTGTTTTTT.

The J gene is TRBJ2-7, the V gene TRBV4-1, with 8 bases identical to TRBD1. The CDR3 extends over 16 amino acids. V trimming: 0 bases; J trimming: 5 bases; junction bases outside the gene matches: 9. Germline V lookup: CDR1 MGHRA, CDR2 YSYEKL. DNA of the CDR3: TGCGCCAGCAGCCAAGAATGGAGAGACAGGGGCCACGAGCAGTACTTC. This sequence encodes CASSQEWRDRGHEQYF.

The chain couples TRBV5-1 to TRBJ2-2; D call uncertain. Germline loops: CDR1 SGHRS, CDR2 YFSETQ. CDR3 length: 13 residues. V dropped 4 bases and J dropped 7 bases, with 11 bases sitting between them. This chain's CDR3 is CASSRPPGGELFF. In DNA, the CDR3 is TGCGCCAGCAGCCGACCTCCGGGCGGGGAGCTGTTTTTT.

The chain couples TRBV10-3 to TRBJ2-1, with D possibly matching TRBD1 (6 bases). The CDR3 consists of 15 residues. Germline CDR1 and CDR2: ENHRY and SYGVKD. Trimming stripped 0 bases from V and 3 bases from J, with 9 bases between. This CDR3 is CAISESTTGYNEQFF. The DNA of the CDR3 is TGTGCCATCAGTGAGTCGACGACAGGCTACAATGAGCAGTTCTTC.

This chain uses TRBV18 with TRBJ2-7; D perhaps matches TRBD2 (6 bases). There are 15 residues in the CDR3. With 4 bases removed from V and 5 bases from J, the gap between germline ends came to 18 bases. CDR1 is KGHSH and CDR2 is LQKENI in the germline V gene. The CDR3 DNA sequence: TGTGCCAGCTCACGAACCGGGCTAACGGGGGACGAGCAGTACTTC. Translating it yields CASSRTGLTGDEQYF. Full variable domain (missing parts from reference TRBV18 and TRBJ2-7): NAGVMQNPRHLVRRRGQEARLRCSPMKGHSHVYWYRQLPEEGLKFMVYLQKENIIDESGMPKERFSAEFPKEGPSILRIQQVVRGDSAAYFCASSRTGLTGDEQYFGPGTRLTVT.

The count of this clone is one. J is TRBJ2-3 and V is TRBV3-1 (or the pseudogene TRBV3-2), with 12 bases matching TRBD2. Germline CDR1 LGHDT, CDR2 YNNKEL (reference sequence). Unmatched junction bases numbered 8, after V lost 3 bases and J lost 1 base. The CDR3 extends over 18 amino acids. The CDR3 nucleotides are TGTGCCAGCAGCCAGGGTCTAGCGGGGGGGTTTGGCACAGATACGCAGTATTTT. Translated: CASSQGLAGGFGTDTQYF.

CDR3 sequence reads: CASSLMGTGRSEQFF. The CDR3 bases are TGTGCCAGCAGCTTGATGGGGACAGGGAGATCTGAGCAGTTCTTC. The chain combines TRBV5-4 with TRBJ2-1, with TRBD1 matching over 9 bases. The CDR3 runs 15 residues. Trimming removed 1 base from V and 9 bases from J; junction bases left unmatched: 8. Per the germline V gene, CDR1 is SGHNT and CDR2 is YYREEE (reference sequence).

The chain links TRBV5-5 to TRBJ2-3; D might be TRBD2 (5 bases). The CDR3 loop spans 13 amino acids. CDR1 SGHKS and CDR2 YYEKEE come from the germline V gene (reference sequence). V lost 4 bases, J lost 6 bases, and 12 bases lay in between. DNA for the CDR3: TGTGCCAGCAGCGGGAGCGGAGCGGATACGCAGTATTTT. It is translated as CASSGSGADTQYF.

The rearrangement joins TRBV21-1 to TRBJ1-2; the table's TRBD1 call for D was not verified on the DNA. TRBV21-1 is termed a pseudogene. This CDR3 is built from 17 residues. CDR3 amino acids: CASGLNVPVLYNYGYTF. In DNA, the CDR3 is TGTGCCAGCGGCTTAAACGTCCCCGTCCTGTATAACTATGGCTACACCTTC.